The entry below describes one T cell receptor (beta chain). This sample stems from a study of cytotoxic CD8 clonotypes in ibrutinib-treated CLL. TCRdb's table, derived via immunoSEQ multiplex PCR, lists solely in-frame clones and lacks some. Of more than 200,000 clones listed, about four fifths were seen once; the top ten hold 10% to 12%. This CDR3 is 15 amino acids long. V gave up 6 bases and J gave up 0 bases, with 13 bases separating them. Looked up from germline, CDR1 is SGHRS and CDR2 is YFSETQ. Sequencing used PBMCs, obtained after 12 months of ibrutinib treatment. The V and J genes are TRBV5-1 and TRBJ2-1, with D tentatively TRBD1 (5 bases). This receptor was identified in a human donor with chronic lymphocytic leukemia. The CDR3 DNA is TGCGCCAGCAAAGAACAGGTCCTCTCCTACAATGAGCAGTTCTTC. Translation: CASKEQVLSYNEQFF.